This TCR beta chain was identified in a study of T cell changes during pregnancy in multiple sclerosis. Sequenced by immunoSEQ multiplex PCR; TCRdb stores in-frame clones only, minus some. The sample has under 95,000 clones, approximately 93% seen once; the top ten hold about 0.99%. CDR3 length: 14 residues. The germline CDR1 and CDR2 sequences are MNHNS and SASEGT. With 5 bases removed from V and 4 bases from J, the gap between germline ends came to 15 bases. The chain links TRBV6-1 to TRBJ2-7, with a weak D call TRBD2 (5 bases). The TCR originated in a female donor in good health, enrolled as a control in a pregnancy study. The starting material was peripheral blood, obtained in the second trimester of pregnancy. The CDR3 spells CASSTPGILYEQYF. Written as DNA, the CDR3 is TGTGCCAGCAGTACTCCGGGAATTCTGTACGAGCAGTACTTC.